This T cell receptor (beta chain) was recorded in a study of T cell repertoires in cytomegalovirus infection. About the research overall: Indications came from public TCR beta signatures; they pointed to CMV infection and to a matching HLA type. General observations from the study: HLA-C-restricted CMV clonotypes gave the most frequent clonotype in two of eight donors. Cumulative public TCR beta family frequency identified carriers of CMV plus the relevant HLA.

To note about this clonotype: The antigen remains undetermined.

TCRdb ran MiXCR on the reads and lists one entry per CDR3 protein. The profile shows some 300,000 distinct CDR3 sequences, roughly 9.3% of them singletons. V was pared by 3 bases and J by 15 bases, with 12 bases between. This CDR3 has 11 residues. In germline, CDR1 is KGHSH, CDR2 LQKENI. The receptor was derived from a human donor in good health (CMV status not recorded). Some clones in this sample may be carry-over from other donors' samples. The chain is built from TRBV18 and TRBJ2-1; D is unclear. Sequencing was done on a sample of PBMCs. The CDR3 reads CASSPETRLFF. CDR3 nucleotide sequence: TGTGCCAGCTCACCCGAAACCCGACTGTTCTTC.